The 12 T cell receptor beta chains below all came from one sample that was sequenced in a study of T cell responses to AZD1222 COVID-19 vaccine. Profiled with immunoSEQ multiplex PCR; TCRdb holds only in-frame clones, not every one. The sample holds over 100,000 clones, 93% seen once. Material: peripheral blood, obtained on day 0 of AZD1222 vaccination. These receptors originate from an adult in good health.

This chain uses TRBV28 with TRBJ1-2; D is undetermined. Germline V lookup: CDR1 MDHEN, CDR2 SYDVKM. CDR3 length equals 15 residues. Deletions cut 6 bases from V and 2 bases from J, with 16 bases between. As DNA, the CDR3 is TGTGCCAGCAGATCCCCCTCCGGGGTCAACTATGGCTACACCTTC. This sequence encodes CASRSPSGVNYGYTF.

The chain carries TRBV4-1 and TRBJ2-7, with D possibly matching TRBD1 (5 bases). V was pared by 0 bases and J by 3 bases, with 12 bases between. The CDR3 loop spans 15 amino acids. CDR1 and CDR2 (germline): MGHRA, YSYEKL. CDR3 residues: CASSQESAGLYEQYF. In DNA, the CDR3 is TGCGCCAGCAGCCAAGAATCGGCAGGGCTCTACGAGCAGTACTTC.

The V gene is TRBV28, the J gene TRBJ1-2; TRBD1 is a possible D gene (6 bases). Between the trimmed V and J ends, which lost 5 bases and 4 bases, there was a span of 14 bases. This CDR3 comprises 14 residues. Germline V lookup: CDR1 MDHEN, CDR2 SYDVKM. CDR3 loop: CASSIGQGTYGYTF. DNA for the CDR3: TGTGCCAGCAGTATCGGGCAGGGGACCTATGGCTACACCTTC.

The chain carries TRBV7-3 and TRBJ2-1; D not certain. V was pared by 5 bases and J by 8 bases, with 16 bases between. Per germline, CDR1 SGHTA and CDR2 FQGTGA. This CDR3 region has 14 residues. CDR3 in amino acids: CASSPGLASYEQFF. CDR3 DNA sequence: TGTGCCAGCAGCCCCGGTTTGGCGTCTTATGAGCAGTTCTTC. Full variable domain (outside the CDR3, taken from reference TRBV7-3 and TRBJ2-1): GAGVSQTPSNKVTEKGKYVELRCDPISGHTALYWYRQSLGQGPEFLIYFQGTGAADDSGLPNDRFFAVRPEGSVSTLKIQRTERGDSAVYLCASSPGLASYEQFFGPGTRLTVL.

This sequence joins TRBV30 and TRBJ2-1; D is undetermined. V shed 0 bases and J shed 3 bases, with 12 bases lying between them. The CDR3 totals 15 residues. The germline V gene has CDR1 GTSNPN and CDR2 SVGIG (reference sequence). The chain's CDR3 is CAWSVPETNYNEQFF. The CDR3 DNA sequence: TGTGCCTGGAGTGTTCCGGAGACGAACTACAATGAGCAGTTCTTC. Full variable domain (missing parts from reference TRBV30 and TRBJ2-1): SQTIHQWPATLVQPVGSPLSLECTVEGTSNPNLYWYRQAAGRGLQLLFYSVGIGQISSEVPQNLSASRPQDRQFILSSKKLLLSDSGFYLCAWSVPETNYNEQFFGPGTRLTVL.

For the CDR3, the DNA is TGTGCCAGCAGCCCTCGTGGGAGGGATCCAGATACGCAGTATTTT. Residues: CASSPRGRDPDTQYF. The rearrangement joins TRBV7-2 to TRBJ2-3; 7 bases fit TRBD2. Germline lookup yields CDR1 SGHTA and CDR2 FQGNSA. V shed 5 bases and J 4 bases; nucleotides not matched to a gene: 9. The CDR3 contains 15 residues.

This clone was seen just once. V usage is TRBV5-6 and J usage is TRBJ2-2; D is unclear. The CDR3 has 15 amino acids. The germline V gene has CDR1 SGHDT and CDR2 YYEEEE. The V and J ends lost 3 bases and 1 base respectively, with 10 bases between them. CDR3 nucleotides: TGTGCCAGCAGCTATACTTCCAAGAACACCGGGGAGCTGTTTTTT. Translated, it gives CASSYTSKNTGELFF.

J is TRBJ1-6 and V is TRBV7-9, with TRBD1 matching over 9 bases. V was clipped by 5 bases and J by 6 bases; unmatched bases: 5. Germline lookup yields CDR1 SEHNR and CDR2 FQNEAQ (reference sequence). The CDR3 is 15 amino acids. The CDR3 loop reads CASSTPTGGNSPLHF. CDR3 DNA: TGTGCCAGCAGCACCCCGACAGGGGGTAATTCACCCCTCCACTTT.

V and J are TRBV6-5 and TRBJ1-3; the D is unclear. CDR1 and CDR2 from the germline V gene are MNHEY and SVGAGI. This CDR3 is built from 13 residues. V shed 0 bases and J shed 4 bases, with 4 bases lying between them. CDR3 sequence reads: CASSYSLGNTIYF. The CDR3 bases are TGTGCCAGCAGTTACTCGCTGGGAAACACCATATATTTT.

The CDR3 sequence is CASSPWLVGEQFF. The CDR3 bases are TGTGCCAGCAGCCCGTGGCTAGTTGGTGAGCAGTTCTTC. The rearrangement uses TRBV5-4 and TRBJ2-1; D is uncertain. The CDR3 sequence is 13 residues long. Germline CDR1 and CDR2: SGHNT and YYREEE (reference sequence). Trimming removed 4 bases at V and 9 bases at J, with 14 bases between.

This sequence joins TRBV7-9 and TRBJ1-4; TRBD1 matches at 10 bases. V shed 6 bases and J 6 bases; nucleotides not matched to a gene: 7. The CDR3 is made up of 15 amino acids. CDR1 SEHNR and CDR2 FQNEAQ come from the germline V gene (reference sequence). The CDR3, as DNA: TGTGCCAGCAGTTTAAGGGACAGGGGCGATGAAAAACTGTTTTTT. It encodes CASSLRDRGDEKLFF. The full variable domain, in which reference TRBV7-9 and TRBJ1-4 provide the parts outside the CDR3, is DTGVSQNPRHKITKRGQNVTFRCDPISEHNRLYWYRQTLGQGPEFLTYFQNEAQLEKSRLLSDRFSAERPKGSFSTLEIQRTEQGDSAMYLCASSLRDRGDEKLFFGSGTQLSVL.

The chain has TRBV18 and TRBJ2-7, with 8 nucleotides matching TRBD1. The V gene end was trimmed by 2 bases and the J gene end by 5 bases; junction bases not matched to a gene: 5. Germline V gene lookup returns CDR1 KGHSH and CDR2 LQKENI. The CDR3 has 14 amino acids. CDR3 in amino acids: CASSPIDRGNEQYF. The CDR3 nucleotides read TGTGCCAGCTCACCAATAGACAGGGGCAACGAGCAGTACTTC.